Listed here are 3 T cell receptor beta chains from one sample, sequenced in a study of blood T cell repertoires in COVID-19. Sequencing used immunoSEQ multiplex PCR; TCRdb keeps in-frame clones, though not all of them. The sample lists about 300,000 clones, just over 90% occurring once. Sequencing was performed on peripheral blood. The receptor source for this set is a woman aged 30 to 39 with COVID-19, enrolled during active disease.

V and J are TRBV4-1 and TRBJ2-1, with TRBD2 identical over 7 bases. Trimming took 4 bases from V and 10 from J; bases not matched to a gene: 13. The CDR3 has 15 amino acids. The germline gives CDR1 MGHRA, CDR2 YSYEKL. The CDR3 DNA sequence: TGCGCCAGCAGCCCCACCCAGGCGGGAGTACAGGAGCAGTTCTTC. Its translation is CASSPTQAGVQEQFF.

The chain uses TRBV29-1 and TRBJ1-2; 10 positions match TRBD1. Germline lookup yields CDR1 SQVTM and CDR2 ANQGSEA. Trimming took 0 bases from V and 5 from J; bases not matched to a gene: 6. This CDR3 is 15 amino acids long. This chain's CDR3 is CSVEDTTGGPYGYTF. DNA of the CDR3: TGCAGCGTTGAAGATACGACAGGGGGCCCATATGGCTACACCTTC.

The sample holds one count of this clone. The J gene is TRBJ1-6, the V gene TRBV9; TRBD1 agrees at 7 bases. The ends lost 3 bases at V and 9 bases at J; junction bases unmatched: 6. Germline assignment: CDR1 SGDLS and CDR2 YYNGEE. CDR3 size: 14 residues. The DNA of the CDR3 is TGTGCCAGCAGCGCGTTGACAGGGCCTTCACCCCTCCACTTT. This gives the protein CASSALTGPSPLHF.